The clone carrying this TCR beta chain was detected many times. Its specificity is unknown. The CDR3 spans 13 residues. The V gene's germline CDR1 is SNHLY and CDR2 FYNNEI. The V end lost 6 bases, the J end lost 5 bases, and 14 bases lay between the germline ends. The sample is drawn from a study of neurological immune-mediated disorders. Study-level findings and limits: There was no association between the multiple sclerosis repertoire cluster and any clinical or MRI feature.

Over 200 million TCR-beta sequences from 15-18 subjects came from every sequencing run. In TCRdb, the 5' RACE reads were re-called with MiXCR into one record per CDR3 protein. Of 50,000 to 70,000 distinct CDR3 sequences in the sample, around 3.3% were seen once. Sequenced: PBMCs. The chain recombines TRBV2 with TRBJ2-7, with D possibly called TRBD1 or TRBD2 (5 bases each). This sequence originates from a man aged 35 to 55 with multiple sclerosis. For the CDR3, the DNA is TGTGCCAGCAGCTGGGGGACCCGGAACGAGCAGTACTTC. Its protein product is CASSWGTRNEQYF.